This TCR beta chain appears in the sequencing data of a study of T cell responses to AZD1222 COVID-19 vaccine. Findings and caveats of the study: Among those given AZD1222, only five or six were seropositive at baseline.

On this clone itself: As yet, its antigen is unknown.

CDR3 length: 14 residues. Some clones are missing from TCRdb's copy, which holds only in-frame ones; the method was immunoSEQ multiplex PCR. This table has about 120,000 clones, about nine tenths appearing once. The material was peripheral blood, obtained on day 0 of MenACWY control vaccination. The source is an adult in good health. The chain links TRBV12-2 to TRBJ2-7; TRBD1, the table's D call, lacks a check against the DNA. TRBV12-2 is assigned pseudogene status. The DNA of the CDR3 is TGTGCAAGTCGCTGGGACAGGGGGCACTACGAGCAGTACGTC. It is translated as CASRWDRGHYEQYV.